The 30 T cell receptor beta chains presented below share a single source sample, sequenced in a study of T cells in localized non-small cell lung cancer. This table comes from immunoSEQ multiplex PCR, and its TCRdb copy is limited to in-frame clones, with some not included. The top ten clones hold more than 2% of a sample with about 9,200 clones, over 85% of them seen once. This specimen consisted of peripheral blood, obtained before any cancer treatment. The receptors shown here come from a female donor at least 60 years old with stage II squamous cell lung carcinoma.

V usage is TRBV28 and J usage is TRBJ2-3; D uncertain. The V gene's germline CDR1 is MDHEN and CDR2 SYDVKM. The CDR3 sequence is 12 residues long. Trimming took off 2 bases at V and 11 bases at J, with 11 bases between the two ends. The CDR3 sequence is CASSLEGRQQYF. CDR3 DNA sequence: TGTGCCAGCAGTTTAGAAGGCCGACAGCAGTATTTT.

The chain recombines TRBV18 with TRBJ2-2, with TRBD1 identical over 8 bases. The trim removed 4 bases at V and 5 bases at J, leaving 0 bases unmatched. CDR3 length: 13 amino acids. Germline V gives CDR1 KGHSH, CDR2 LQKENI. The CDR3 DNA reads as TGTGCCAGCTCACGACAGGGGACCGGGGAGCTGTTTTTT. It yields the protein CASSRQGTGELFF.

The CDR3 loop reads CASSYRGPAGGNTIYF. CDR3 nucleotide sequence: TGTGCCAGCAGTTACAGGGGGCCAGCGGGAGGAAACACCATATATTTT. The chain links TRBV6-5 to TRBJ1-3; TRBD1 aligns across 7 bases. Trimming cost V 2 bases and J 4 bases; bases outside gene matches: 8. The CDR3 length is 16 residues. The germline V gene encodes CDR1 MNHEY and CDR2 SVGAGI.

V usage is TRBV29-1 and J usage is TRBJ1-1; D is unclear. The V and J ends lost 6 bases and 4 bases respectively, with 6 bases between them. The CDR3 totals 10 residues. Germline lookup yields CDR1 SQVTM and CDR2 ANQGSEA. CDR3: CSVHGTEAFF. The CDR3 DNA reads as TGCAGCGTGCACGGCACTGAAGCTTTCTTT.

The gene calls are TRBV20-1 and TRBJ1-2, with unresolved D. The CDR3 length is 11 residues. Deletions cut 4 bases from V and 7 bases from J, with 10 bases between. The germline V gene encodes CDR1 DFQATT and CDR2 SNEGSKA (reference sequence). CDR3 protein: CSAKDQVGYTF. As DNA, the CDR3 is TGCAGTGCTAAGGACCAAGTTGGCTACACCTTC.

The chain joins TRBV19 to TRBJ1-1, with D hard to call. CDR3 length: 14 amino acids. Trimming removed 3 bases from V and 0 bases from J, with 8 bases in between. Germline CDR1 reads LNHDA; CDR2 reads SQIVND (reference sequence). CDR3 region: CASSIQIMNTEAFF. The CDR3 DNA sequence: TGTGCCAGTAGTATCCAGATCATGAACACTGAAGCTTTCTTT.

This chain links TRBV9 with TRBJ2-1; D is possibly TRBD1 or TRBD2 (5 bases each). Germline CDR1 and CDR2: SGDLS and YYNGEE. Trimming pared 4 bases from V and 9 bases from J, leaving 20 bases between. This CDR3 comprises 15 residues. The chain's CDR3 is CASSTRDAPGGEQFF. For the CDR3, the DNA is TGTGCCAGCAGCACCAGGGACGCCCCCGGTGGTGAGCAGTTCTTC.

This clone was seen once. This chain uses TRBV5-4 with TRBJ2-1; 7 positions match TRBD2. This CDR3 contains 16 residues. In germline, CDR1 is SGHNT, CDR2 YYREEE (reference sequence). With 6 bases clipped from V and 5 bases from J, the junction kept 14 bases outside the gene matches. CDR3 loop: CASTSAKRDGNNEQFF. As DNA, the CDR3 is TGTGCCAGCACCTCTGCGAAGCGGGATGGGAACAATGAGCAGTTCTTC.

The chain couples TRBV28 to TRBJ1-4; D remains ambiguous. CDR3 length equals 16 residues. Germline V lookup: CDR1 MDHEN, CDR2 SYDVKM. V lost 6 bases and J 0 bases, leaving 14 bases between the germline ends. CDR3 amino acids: CASRLSVPATNEKLFF. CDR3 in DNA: TGTGCCAGCAGACTTTCCGTCCCTGCAACTAATGAAAAACTGTTTTTT.

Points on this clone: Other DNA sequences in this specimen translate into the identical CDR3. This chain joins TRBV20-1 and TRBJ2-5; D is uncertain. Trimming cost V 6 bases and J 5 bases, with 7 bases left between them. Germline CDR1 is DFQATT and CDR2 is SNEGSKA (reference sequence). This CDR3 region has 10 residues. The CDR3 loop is CSARQETQYF. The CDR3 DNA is TGCAGTGCCCGCCAGGAGACCCAGTACTTC.

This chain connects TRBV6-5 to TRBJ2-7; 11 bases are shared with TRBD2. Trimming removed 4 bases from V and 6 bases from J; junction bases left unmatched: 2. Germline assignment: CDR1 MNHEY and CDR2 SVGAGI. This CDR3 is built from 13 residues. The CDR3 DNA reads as TGTGCCAGCAGTTCACTAGCGGGAGTCGAGCAGTACTTC. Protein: CASSSLAGVEQYF.

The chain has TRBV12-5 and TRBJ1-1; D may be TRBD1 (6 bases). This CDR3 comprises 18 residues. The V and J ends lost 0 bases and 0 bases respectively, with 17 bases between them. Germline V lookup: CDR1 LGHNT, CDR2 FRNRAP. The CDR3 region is CASGLVVLTGGMNTEAFF. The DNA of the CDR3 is TGTGCTAGTGGTTTGGTAGTACTGACAGGAGGGATGAACACTGAAGCTTTCTTT.

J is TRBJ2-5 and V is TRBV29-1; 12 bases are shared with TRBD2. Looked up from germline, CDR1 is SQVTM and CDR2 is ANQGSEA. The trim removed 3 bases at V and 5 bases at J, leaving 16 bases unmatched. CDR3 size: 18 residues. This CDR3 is CSVDSFDLLAGGVETQYF. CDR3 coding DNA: TGCAGCGTTGATTCCTTCGACTTGCTAGCGGGGGGGGTGGAGACCCAGTACTTC.

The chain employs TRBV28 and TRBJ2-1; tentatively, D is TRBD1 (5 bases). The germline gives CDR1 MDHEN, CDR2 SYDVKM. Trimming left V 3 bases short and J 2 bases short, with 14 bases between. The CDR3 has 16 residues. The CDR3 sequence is CASSFHKGSAYNEQFF. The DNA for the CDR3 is TGTGCCAGCAGTTTCCATAAGGGGTCCGCCTACAATGAGCAGTTCTTC.

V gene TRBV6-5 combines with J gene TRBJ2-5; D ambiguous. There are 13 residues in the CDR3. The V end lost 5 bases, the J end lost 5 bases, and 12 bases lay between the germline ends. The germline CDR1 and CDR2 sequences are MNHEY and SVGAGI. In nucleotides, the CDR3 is TGTGCCAGCAGTGAGACGAGAGGCGAGACCCAGTACTTC. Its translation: CASSETRGETQYF.

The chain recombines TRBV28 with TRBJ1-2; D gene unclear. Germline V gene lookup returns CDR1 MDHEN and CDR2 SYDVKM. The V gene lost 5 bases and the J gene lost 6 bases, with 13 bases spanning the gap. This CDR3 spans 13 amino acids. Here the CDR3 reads CASSGALEDGYTF. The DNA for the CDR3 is TGTGCCAGCAGTGGCGCCCTGGAGGATGGCTACACCTTC.

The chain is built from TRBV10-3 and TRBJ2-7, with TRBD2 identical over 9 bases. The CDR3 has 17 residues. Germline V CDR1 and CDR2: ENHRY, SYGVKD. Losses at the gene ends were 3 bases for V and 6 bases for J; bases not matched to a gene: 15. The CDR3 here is CAISESGGAGGPGEQYF. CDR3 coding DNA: TGTGCCATCAGTGAATCTGGGGGTGCGGGAGGGCCAGGCGAGCAGTACTTC.

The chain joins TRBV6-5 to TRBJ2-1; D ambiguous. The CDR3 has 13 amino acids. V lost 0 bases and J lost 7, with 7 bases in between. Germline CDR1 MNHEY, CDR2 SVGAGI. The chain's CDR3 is CASSYSSGNEQFF. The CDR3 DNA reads TGTGCCAGCAGTTACTCAAGTGGGAATGAGCAGTTCTTC.

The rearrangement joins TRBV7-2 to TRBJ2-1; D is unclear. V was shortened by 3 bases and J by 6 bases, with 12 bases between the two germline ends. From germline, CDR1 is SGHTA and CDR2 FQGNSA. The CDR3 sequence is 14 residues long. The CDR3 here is CASSFYGRANEQFF. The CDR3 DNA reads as TGTGCCAGCAGCTTTTACGGTAGGGCCAATGAGCAGTTCTTC.

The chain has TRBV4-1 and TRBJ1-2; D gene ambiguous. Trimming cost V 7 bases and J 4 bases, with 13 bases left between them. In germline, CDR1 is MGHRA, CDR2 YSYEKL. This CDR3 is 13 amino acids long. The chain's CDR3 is CASTSGEGYGYTF. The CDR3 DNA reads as TGCGCCAGCACATCGGGTGAGGGCTATGGCTACACCTTC.

The CDR3 region has the DNA TGTGCCAGCAGCTTTGACAGGTCCTATGGCTACACCTTC. Translated, it gives CASSFDRSYGYTF. This chain connects TRBV7-2 to TRBJ1-2; D possibly corresponds to TRBD1 (6 bases). The CDR3 spans 13 residues. Germline V CDR1 and CDR2: SGHTA, FQGNSA. V was shortened by 3 bases and J by 4 bases, with 9 bases between the two germline ends.

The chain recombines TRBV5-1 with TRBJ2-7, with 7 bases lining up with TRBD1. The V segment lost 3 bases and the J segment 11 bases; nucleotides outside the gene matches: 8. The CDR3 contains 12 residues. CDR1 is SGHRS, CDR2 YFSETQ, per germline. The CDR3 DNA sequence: TGCGCCAGCAGCTACGGGACAGATGAGGAGTACGTC. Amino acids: CASSYGTDEEYV.

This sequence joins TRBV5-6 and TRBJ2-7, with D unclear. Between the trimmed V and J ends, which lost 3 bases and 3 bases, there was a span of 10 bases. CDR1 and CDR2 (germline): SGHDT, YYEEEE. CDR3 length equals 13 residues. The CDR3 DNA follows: TGTGCCAGCAGCTGGGGTAACAGCTACGAGCAGTACGTC. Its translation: CASSWGNSYEQYV.

CDR3 in DNA: TGTGCCAGCAGTTTGCTAGCGGGTACCCCTACCGCCGGGGAGCTGTTTTTT. This encodes CASSLLAGTPTAGELFF. J is TRBJ2-2 and V is TRBV27; 8 bases fit TRBD2. The ends lost 3 bases at V and 6 bases at J; junction bases unmatched: 12. Germline loops: CDR1 MNHEY, CDR2 SMNVEV (reference sequence). This CDR3 has 17 residues.

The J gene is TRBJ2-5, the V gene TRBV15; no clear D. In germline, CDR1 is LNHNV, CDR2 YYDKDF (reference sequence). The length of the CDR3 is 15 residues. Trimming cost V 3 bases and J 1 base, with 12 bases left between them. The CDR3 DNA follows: TGTGCCACCAGCAGTACAGCTCCGTTCCAAGAGACCCAGTACTTC. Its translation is CATSSTAPFQETQYF.

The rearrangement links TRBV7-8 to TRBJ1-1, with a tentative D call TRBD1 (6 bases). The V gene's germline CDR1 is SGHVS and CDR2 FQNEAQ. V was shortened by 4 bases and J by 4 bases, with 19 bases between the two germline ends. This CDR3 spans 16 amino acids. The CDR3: CASSSTNRVEGTEAFF. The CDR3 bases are TGTGCCAGCAGCTCTACCAACAGGGTCGAGGGCACTGAAGCTTTCTTT.

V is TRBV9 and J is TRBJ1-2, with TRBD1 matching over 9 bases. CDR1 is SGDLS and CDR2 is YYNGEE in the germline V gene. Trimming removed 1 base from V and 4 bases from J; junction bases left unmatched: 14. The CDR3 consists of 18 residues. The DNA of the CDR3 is TGTGCCAGCAGCGTATCCTACCCTACAGGGGGCAGGGGCTATGGCTACACCTTC. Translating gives CASSVSYPTGGRGYGYTF. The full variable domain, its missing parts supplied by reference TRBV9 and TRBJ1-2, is DSGVTQTPKHLITATGQRVTLRCSPRSGDLSVYWYQQSLDQGLQFLIQYYNGEERAKGNILERFSAQQFPDLHSELNLSSLELGDSALYFCASSVSYPTGGRGYGYTFGSGTRLTVV.

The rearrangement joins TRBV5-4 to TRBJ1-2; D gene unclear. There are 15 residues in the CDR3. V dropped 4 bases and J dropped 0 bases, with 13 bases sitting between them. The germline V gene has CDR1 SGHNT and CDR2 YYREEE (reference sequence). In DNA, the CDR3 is TGTGCCAGCAGCCCAACGGCGGGAGCTAACTATGGCTACACCTTC. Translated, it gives CASSPTAGANYGYTF.

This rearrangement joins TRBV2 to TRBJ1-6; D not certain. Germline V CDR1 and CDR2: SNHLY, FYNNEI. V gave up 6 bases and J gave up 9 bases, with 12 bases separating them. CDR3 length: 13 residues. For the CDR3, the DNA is TGTGCCAGCAGCCCAACTACGGGTTCACCCCTCCACTTT. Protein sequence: CASSPTTGSPLHF.

CDR3 coding DNA: TGTGCCAGCAGTTGGACCGTGAATGAAAAACTGTTTTTT. It codes for CASSWTVNEKLFF. The chain employs TRBV2 and TRBJ1-4, with D unclear. V was trimmed by 5 bases and J by 5 bases, leaving 9 bases between them. CDR1 and CDR2 (germline): SNHLY, FYNNEI. There are 13 residues in the CDR3.